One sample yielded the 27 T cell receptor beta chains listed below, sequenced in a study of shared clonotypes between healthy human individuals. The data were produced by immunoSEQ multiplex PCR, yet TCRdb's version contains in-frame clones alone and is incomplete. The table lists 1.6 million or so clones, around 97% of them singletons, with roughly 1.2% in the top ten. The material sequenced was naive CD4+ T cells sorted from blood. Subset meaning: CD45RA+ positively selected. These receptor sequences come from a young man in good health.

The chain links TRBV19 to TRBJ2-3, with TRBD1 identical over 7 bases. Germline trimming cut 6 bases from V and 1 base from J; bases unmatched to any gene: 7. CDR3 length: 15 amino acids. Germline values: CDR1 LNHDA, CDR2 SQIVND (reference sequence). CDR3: CASRPSGTGTDTQYF. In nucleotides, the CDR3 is TGTGCCAGTAGACCCTCCGGGACAGGCACAGATACGCAGTATTTT.

CDR3: CASSPVWGYQPQHF. Here the CDR3 DNA reads TGTGCCAGCAGCCCAGTGTGGGGTTATCAGCCCCAGCATTTT. The rearrangement links TRBV28 to TRBJ1-5; D gene ambiguous. V was pared by 6 bases and J by 5 bases, with 14 bases between. Germline V lookup: CDR1 MDHEN, CDR2 SYDVKM. The CDR3 runs 14 residues. The full variable domain, with the rest looked up from reference TRBV28 and TRBJ1-5, is DVKVTQSSRYLVKRTGEKVFLECVQDMDHENMFWYRQDPGLGLRLIYFSYDVKMKEKGDIPEGYSVSREKKERFSLILESASTNQTSMYLCASSPVWGYQPQHFGDGTRLSIL.

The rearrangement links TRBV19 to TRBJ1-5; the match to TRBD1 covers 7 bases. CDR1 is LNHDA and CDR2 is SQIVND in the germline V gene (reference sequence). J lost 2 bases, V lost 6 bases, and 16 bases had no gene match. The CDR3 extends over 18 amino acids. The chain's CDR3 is CASSKVTGMGTGNQPQHF. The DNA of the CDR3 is TGTGCCAGTAGCAAGGTGACGGGGATGGGGACAGGCAATCAGCCCCAGCATTTT.

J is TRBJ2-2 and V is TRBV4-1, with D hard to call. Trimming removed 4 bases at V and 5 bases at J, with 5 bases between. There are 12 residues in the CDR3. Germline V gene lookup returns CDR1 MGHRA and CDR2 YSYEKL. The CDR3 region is CASSRDTGELFF. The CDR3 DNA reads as TGCGCCAGCAGCCGGGATACCGGGGAGCTGTTTTTT.

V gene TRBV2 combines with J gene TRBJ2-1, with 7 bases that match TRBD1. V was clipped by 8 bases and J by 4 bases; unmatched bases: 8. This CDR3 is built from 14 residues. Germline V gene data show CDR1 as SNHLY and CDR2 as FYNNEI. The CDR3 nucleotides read TGTGCCAGCCCGGGACAGTCGGCGTACAATGAGCAGTTCTTC. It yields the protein CASPGQSAYNEQFF. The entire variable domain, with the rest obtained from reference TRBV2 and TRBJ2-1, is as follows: EPEVTQTPSHQVTQMGQEVILRCVPISNHLYFYWYRQILGQKVEFLVSFYNNEISEKSEIFDDQFSVERPDGSNFTLKIRSTKLEDSAMYFCASPGQSAYNEQFFGPGTRLTVL.

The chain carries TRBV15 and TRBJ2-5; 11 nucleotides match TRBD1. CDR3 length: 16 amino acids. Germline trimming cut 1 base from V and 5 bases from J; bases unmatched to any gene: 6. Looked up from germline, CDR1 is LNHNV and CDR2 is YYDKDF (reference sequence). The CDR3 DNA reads TGTGCCACCAGCAGAGGAGGGGACAGGGGGGCTGAGACCCAGTACTTC. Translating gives CATSRGGDRGAETQYF.

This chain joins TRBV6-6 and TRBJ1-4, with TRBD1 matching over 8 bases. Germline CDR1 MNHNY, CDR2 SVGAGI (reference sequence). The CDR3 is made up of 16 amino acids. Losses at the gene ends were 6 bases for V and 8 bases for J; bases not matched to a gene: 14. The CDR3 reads CASSTRTGGEKEKLFF. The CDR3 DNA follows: TGTGCCAGCAGCACCCGAACAGGGGGAGAGAAGGAAAAACTGTTTTTT.

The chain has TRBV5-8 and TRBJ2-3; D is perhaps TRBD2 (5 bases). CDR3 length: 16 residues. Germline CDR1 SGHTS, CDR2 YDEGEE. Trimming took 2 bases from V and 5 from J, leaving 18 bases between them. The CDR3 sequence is CASSFDTRFDEDTQYF. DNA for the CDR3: TGTGCCAGCAGCTTCGACACTAGGTTTGATGAAGATACGCAGTATTTT.

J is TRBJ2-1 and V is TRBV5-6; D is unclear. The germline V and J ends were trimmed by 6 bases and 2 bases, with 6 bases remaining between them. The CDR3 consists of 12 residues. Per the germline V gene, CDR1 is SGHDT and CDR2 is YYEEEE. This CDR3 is CASTATYNEQFF. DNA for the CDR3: TGTGCCAGCACCGCTACCTACAATGAGCAGTTCTTC.

The CDR3 coding sequence is TGTGCCAGCAGTTTATTGCTCCCGGGACAGGGAATGGACGCTTTCTTT. Its translation: CASSLLLPGQGMDAFF. The chain has TRBV28 and TRBJ1-1, with 9 bases fitting TRBD1. Trimming removed 1 base from V and 11 bases from J; junction bases left unmatched: 14. Germline assignment: CDR1 MDHEN and CDR2 SYDVKM. CDR3 length: 16 residues.

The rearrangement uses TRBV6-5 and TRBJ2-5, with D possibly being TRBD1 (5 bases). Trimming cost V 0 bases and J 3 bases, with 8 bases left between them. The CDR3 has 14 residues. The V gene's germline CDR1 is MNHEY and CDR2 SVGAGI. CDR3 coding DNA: TGTGCCAGCAGTTACTCCGGACAAGAAGAGACCCAGTACTTC. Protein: CASSYSGQEETQYF.

Here the CDR3 DNA reads TGTGCCAGCAGTGTTATGGAGACCCAGTACTTC. Translation: CASSVMETQYF. V and J are TRBV2 and TRBJ2-5; D uncertain. Trimming took off 4 bases at V and 5 bases at J, with 5 bases between the two ends. This CDR3 is built from 11 residues. The germline gives CDR1 SNHLY, CDR2 FYNNEI.

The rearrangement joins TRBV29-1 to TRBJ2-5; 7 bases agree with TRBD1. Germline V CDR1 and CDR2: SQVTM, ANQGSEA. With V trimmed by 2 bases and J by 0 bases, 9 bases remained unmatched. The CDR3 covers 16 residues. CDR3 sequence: CSVEPRQGWYQETQYF. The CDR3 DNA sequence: TGCAGCGTTGAACCCAGACAGGGTTGGTACCAAGAGACCCAGTACTTC.

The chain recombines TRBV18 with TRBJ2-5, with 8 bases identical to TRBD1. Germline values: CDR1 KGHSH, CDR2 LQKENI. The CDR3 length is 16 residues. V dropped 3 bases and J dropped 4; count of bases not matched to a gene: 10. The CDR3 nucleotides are TGTGCCAGCTCACCTTTCGTACAGGGGGATGCAGAGACCCAGTACTTC. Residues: CASSPFVQGDAETQYF.

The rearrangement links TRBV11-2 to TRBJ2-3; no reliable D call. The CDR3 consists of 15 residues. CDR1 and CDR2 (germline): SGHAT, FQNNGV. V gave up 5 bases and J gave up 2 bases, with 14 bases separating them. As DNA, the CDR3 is TGTGCCAGCAGCAGCAGACTTCCCAACACAGATACGCAGTATTTT. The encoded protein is CASSSRLPNTDTQYF.

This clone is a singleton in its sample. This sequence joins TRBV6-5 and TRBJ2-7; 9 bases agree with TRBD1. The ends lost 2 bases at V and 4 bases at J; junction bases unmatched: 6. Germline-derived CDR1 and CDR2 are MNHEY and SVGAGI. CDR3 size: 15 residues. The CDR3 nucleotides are TGTGCCAGCAGTTACCGGACAGGGGAGCGGTACGAGCAGTACTTC. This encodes CASSYRTGERYEQYF.

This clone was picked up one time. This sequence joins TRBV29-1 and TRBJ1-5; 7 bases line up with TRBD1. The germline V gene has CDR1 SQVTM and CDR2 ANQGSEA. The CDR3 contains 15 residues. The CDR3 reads CSISAGGSGNQPQHF. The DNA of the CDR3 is TGCAGTATATCAGCAGGGGGATCCGGCAATCAGCCCCAGCATTTT.

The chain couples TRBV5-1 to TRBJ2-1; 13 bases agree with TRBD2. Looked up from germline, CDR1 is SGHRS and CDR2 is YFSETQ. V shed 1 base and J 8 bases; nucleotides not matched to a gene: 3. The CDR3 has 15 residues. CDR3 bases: TGCGCCAGCAGCTTGCGGACTAGCGGGAGCTATGAGCAGTTCTTC. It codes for CASSLRTSGSYEQFF.

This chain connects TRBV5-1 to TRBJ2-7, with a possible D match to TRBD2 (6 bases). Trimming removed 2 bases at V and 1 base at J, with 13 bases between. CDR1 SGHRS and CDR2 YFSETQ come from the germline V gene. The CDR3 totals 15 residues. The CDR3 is CASSFGGLPSYEQYF. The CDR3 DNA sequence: TGCGCCAGCAGCTTTGGAGGGTTACCATCCTACGAGCAGTACTTC.

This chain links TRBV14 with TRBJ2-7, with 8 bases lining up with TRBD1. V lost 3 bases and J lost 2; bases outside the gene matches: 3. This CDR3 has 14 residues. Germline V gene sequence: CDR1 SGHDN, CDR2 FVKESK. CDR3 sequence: CASSHRQGTYEQYF. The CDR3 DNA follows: TGTGCCAGCAGCCACAGACAGGGGACCTACGAGCAGTACTTC.

In nucleotides, the CDR3 is TGTGCCAGCAGCCCTATTCAGGGGCTGGCTAATGAAAAACTGTTTTTT. Translation gives CASSPIQGLANEKLFF. V and J are TRBV6-6 and TRBJ1-4, with a possible D match to TRBD1 (6 bases). The CDR3 runs 16 residues. The V gene's germline CDR1 is MNHNY and CDR2 SVGAGI (reference sequence). V was trimmed by 6 bases and J by 3 bases, leaving 17 bases between them.

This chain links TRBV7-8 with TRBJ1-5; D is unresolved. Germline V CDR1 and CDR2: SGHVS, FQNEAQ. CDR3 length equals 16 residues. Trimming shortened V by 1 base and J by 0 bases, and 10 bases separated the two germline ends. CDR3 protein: CASSLGSEYSNQPQHF. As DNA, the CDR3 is TGTGCCAGCAGCTTAGGGTCAGAGTATAGCAATCAGCCCCAGCATTTT.

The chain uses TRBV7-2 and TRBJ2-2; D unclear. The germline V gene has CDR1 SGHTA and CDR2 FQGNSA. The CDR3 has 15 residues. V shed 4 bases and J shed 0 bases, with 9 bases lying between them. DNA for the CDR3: TGTGCCAGCAGCTCAATCCGAGCGAACACCGGGGAGCTGTTTTTT. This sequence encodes CASSSIRANTGELFF.

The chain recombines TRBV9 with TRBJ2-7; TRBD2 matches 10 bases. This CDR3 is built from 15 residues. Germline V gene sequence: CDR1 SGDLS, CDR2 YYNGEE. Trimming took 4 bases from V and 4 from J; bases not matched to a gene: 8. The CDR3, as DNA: TGTGCCAGCAGCATCTCTAGCGGGAGCGTGTACGAGCAGTACTTC. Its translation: CASSISSGSVYEQYF.

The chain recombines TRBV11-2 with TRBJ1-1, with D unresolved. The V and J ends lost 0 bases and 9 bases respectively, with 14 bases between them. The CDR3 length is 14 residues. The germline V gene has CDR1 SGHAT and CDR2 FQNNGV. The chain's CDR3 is CASSLDLRVKQAFF. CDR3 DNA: TGTGCCAGCAGCTTAGATCTTAGGGTGAAGCAAGCTTTCTTT.

The CDR3: CASPPLGAQHF. DNA of the CDR3: TGTGCCAGCCCCCCCTTAGGGGCCCAGCATTTT. The rearrangement links TRBV25-1 to TRBJ1-5, with D possibly being TRBD1 (5 bases). Germline CDR1 is MGHDK and CDR2 is SYGVNS. The CDR3 has 11 amino acids. Trimming shortened V by 8 bases and J by 11 bases, and 13 bases separated the two germline ends.

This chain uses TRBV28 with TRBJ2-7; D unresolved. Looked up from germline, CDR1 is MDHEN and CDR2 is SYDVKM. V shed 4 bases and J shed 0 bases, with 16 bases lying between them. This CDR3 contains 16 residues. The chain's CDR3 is CASSYAADSSSYEQYF. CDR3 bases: TGTGCCAGCAGTTACGCCGCAGATTCTAGCTCCTACGAGCAGTACTTC.